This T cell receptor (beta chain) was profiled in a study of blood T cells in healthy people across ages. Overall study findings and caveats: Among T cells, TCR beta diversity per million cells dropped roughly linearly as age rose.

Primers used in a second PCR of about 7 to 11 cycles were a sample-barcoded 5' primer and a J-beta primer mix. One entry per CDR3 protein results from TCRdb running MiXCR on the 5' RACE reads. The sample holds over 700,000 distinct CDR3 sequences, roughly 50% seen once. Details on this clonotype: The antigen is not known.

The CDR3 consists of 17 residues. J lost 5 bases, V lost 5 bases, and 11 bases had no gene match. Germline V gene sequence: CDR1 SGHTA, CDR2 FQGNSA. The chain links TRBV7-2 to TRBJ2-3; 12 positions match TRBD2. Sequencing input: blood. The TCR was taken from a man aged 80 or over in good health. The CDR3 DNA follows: TGTGCCAGCAGCGCGCTAGCGGGAGGGTTACAAGGAGATACGCAGTATTTT. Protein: CASSALAGGLQGDTQYF. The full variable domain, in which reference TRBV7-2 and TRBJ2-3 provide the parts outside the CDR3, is GAGVSQSPSNKVTEKGKDVELRCDPISGHTALYWYRQSLGQGLEFLIYFQGNSAPDKSGLPSDRFSAERTGGSVSTLTIQRTQQEDSAVYLCASSALAGGLQGDTQYFGPGTRLTVL.